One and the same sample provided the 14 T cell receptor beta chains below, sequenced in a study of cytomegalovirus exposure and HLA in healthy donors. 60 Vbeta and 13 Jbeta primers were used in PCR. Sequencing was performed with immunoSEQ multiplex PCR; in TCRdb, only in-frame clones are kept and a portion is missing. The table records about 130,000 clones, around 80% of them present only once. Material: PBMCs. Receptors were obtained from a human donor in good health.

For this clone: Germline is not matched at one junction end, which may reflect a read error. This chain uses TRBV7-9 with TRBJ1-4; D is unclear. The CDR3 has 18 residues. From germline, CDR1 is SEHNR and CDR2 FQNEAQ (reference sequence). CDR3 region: CSSSLPEGVYATNEKLFF. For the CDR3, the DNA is TGTTCCAGCAGCTTACCCGAGGGAGTATATGCAACTAATGAAAAACTGTTTTTT.

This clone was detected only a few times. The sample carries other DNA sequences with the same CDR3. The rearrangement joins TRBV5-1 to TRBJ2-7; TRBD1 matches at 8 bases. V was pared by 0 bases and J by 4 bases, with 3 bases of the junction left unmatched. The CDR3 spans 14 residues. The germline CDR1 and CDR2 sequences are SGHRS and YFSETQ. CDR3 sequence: CASSLGQGRYEQYF. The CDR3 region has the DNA TGCGCCAGCAGCTTGGGACAGGGGCGTTACGAGCAGTACTTC.

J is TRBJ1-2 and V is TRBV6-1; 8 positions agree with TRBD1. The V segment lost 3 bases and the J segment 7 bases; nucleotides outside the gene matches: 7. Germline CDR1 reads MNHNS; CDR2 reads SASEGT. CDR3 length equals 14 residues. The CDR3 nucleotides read TGTGCCAGCAGTGACACACAGGGGGTAATTGGCTACACCTTC. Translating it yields CASSDTQGVIGYTF.

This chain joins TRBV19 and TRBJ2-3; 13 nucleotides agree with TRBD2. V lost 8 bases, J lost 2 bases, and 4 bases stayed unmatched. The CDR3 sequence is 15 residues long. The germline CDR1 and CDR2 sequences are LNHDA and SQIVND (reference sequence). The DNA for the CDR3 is TGTGCCAGTGGGGGACTAGCGGGGATCACAGATACGCAGTATTTT. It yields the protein CASGGLAGITDTQYF.

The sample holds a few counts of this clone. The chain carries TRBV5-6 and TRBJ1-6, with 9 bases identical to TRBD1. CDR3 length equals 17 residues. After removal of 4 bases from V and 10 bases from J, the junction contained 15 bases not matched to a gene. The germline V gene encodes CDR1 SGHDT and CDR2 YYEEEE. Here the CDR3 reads CASSPPGMTGGGSPLHF. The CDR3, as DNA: TGTGCCAGCAGCCCTCCCGGAATGACAGGGGGTGGGTCACCCCTCCACTTT.

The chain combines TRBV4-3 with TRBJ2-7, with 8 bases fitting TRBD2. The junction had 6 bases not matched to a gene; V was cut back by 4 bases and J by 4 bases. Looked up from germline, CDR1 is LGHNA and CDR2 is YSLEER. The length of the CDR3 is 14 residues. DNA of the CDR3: TGCGCCAGCAGCCTCGGGAGGGGGGGTTACGAGCAGTACTTC. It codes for CASSLGRGGYEQYF.

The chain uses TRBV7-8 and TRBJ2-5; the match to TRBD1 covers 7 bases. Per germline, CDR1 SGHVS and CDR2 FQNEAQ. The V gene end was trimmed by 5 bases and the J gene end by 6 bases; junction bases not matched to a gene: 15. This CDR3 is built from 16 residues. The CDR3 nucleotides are TGTGCCAGCAGCCCCGACAGGGTACAACACATTAAGACCCAGTACTTC. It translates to CASSPDRVQHIKTQYF.

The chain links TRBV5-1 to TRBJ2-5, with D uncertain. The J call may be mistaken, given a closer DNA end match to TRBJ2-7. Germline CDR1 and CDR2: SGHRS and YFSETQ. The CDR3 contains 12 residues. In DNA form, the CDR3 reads TGCGCCAGCAGCTTGGAGGACTACGAGCAGTACTTC. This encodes CASSLEDYEQYF.

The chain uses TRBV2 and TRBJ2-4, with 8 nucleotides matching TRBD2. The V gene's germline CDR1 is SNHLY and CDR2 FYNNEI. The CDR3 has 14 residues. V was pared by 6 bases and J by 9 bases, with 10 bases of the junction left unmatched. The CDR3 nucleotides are TGTGCCAGCAGGCCGGGACTAGTGAGCGGCATTCAGTACTTC. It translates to CASRPGLVSGIQYF. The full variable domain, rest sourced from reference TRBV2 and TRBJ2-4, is EPEVTQTPSHQVTQMGQEVILRCVPISNHLYFYWYRQILGQKVEFLVSFYNNEISEKSEIFDDQFSVERPDGSNFTLKIRSTKLEDSAMYFCASRPGLVSGIQYFGAGTRLSVL.

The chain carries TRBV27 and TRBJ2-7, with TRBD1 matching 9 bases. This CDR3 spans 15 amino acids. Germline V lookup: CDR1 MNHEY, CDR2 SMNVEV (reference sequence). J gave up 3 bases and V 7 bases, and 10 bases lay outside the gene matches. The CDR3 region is CASTPGTGLHYEQYF. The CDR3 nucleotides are TGTGCCAGCACCCCCGGGACAGGGCTCCACTACGAGCAGTACTTC.

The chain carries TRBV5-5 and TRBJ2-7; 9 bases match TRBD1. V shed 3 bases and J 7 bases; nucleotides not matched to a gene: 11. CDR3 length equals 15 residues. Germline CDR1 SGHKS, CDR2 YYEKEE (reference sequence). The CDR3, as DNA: TGTGCCAGCAGCTCCCTAGGACAGGGGAATAGTGAGCAGTACTTC. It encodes CASSSLGQGNSEQYF.

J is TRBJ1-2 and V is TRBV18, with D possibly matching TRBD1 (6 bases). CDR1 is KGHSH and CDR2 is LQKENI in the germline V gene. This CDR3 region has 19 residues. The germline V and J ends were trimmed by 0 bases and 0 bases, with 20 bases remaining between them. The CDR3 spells CASSPPGAGAFRANYGYTF. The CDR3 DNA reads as TGTGCCAGCTCACCACCGGGGGCTGGAGCTTTTCGAGCTAACTATGGCTACACCTTC.

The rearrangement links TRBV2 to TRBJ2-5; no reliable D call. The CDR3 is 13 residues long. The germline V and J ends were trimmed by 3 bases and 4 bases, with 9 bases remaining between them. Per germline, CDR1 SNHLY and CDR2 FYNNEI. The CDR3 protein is CASSESVRETQYF. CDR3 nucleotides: TGTGCCAGCAGTGAGAGCGTCCGAGAGACCCAGTACTTC.

The CDR3 is CASSAGTNTGELFF. The CDR3 nucleotides are TGCGCCAGCAGTGCCGGGACTAACACCGGGGAGCTGTTTTTT. This chain uses TRBV10-1 with TRBJ2-2, with a tentative D call TRBD2 (6 bases). V lost 4 bases, J lost 2 bases, and 8 bases lay in between. CDR1 and CDR2 (germline): WNHNN, SYGVQD (reference sequence). This CDR3 comprises 14 residues.